The source of this T cell receptor (beta chain) is a study of post-analysis software for immune sequencing data (dated by TCRdb to between 2014 and 2017). At the level of the whole study: Disease courses on record covered relapsing-remitting, secondary progressive and progressive-relapsing multiple sclerosis, though some patients had no subtype annotation. The patient repertoires were compared against approximately ten previously published healthy control repertoires obtained from donors aged about 6 to 25 years. A subset of samples was prepared in parallel using single-end sample barcoding, then pooled and co-amplified after Illumina adapter ligation. Study-level results and caveats: Patients showed significantly higher frequencies than controls for five TRBV segments, among them TRBV5-6, TRBV5-1 and TRBV20-1. When samples were clustered directly using the F measure, samples prepared in the same batch co-clustered strongly, which prompted a batch-effect correction. The multiple sclerosis patient group was slightly younger than the control group. Significantly lower normalized Chao1 diversity was found in multiple sclerosis patients than in controls, suggesting substantial peripheral T-cell clonal expansion.

The library was produced with PCR. The run used an Illumina HiSeq 2500. To reduce PCR and sequencing biases, unique molecular identifiers were built into the TCR beta cDNA libraries. Roughly 0.5 million cDNA molecules were obtained per 1 to 10 million input T cells, so each molecule approximated one T cell. Patient libraries were prepared and sequenced with the same protocol used for the earlier healthy control dataset. Within a given batch, samples were prepared together, multiplexed and sequenced on the same HiSeq lane. As for the original processing: Raw barcoded reads were processed with MIGEC, and single-read molecular identifier groups were discarded before consensus assembly and CDR3 extraction. VDJtools was used for post-analysis of the clonotype tables, and diversity was normalized by down-sampling every dataset to the size of the smallest sample. To correct batch-related cross-sample contamination, repertoire overlap clustering matched CDR3 amino acid sequences but not nucleotide sequences. TCRdb trimmed public reads at Q25 via fastp, called clones via MiXCR and kept in-frame beta chains. Entries that share a CDR3 protein sequence are merged under the most common genes and DNA. V and J calls and clone size were set by TCRdb, not the authors. For this sample the table gives approximately 350,000 distinct CDR3 sequences, of which around a third were detected only once. Under 15% of the sample comes from the top ten.

The CDR3 sequence holds 15 residues, the cysteine and phenylalanine included. The retained sequence is limited to the CDR3, 45 bases, with the frame set at the first base. Trimming costs V 5 bases and J 4 bases, and their ends lie 17 bases apart. The germline V gene provides CDR1 SGHTA and CDR2 FQGNSA. To demonstrate the VDJtools post-analysis software, TCR beta repertoires were profiled from the peripheral blood of about 13 young patients with multiple sclerosis. Multiple sclerosis patients were children and adolescents aged about 6 to 16 years. This clonotype was seen more than once but under ten times. Its antigen has not been determined. Base qualities were left out, and no much larger clone turns up one base away.

The rearrangement joined TRBV7-2 to TRBJ1-2; the D segment cannot be called with confidence. Sequenced: blood. The TCR comes from a girl between 5 and 17 years old with multiple sclerosis. The CDR3 region reads CASSPGEGASYGYTF. At the DNA level, the sequence is TGTGCCAGCAGCCCCGGCGAGGGAGCAAGCTATGGCTACACCTTC.